Described below is a single T cell receptor (beta chain) sequence and its context. At one end the junction does not follow the germline gene, possibly because of a read error. This entry is derived from a study of neurological immune-mediated disorders. About the study: Multiple sclerosis patients numbered roughly 35, of whom around 31 were relapsing-remitting and 3 secondary progressive.

Template-switch 5'RACE cDNA synthesis added a 10-nucleotide unique molecular identifier. TCRdb itself ran the 5' RACE reads through MiXCR, one entry per CDR3 protein. The table has about 59,000 distinct CDR3 sequences, 3% to 4.5% seen once; the top ten hold approximately 3.3%. Unsorted libraries were generated from 2 million PBMCs held at -80 degrees C. The CDR3 runs 15 residues. From germline, CDR1 is SGHRS and CDR2 YFSETQ. The sequenced sample consisted of PBMCs. This TCR was sampled from a woman aged 25 to 45 with multiple sclerosis. The chain uses TRBV5-1 and TRBJ1-5; D gene uncertain. Here the CDR3 DNA reads TGCGCCAGCAGCGCAGATGGGCAGTCCCTTCGGGCCCAGAATTTT. Amino acid sequence: CASSADGQSLRAQNF.